Below, one TCR beta chain is given with its context. Unmatched junction bases numbered 3, after V lost 1 base and J lost 0 bases. The CDR3 length is 15 residues. Per the germline V gene, CDR1 is SEHNR and CDR2 is FQNEAQ (reference sequence). This sample was taken from a study of cytomegalovirus exposure and HLA in healthy donors. It was with 60 Vbeta and 13 Jbeta primers that the PCR ran. The data were produced by immunoSEQ multiplex PCR, yet TCRdb's version contains in-frame clones alone and is incomplete. The sample carries over 140,000 clones, 70% to 85% recorded once. The V and J genes are TRBV7-9 and TRBJ2-7; TRBD2 agrees at 7 bases. This TCR was recovered from a man aged 25 to 45 in good health and CMV-seropositive. The source material was PBMCs. The CDR3 here is CASSLVGGSSYEQYF. In DNA form, the CDR3 reads TGTGCCAGCAGCTTAGTTGGCGGGAGCTCCTACGAGCAGTACTTC.